This T cell receptor beta chain was documented in a study of response to subunit inactivated influenza vaccine (dated by TCRdb to the late 2010s). The study in broad terms: The study used deep quantitative T cell receptor repertoire profiling to track responses to a trivalent subunit inactivated influenza vaccine. Summary of the overall study and its limitations: The authors proposed that each seasonal influenza vaccination may bring in only a limited number of new T cells.

Libraries came from RT-PCR. The data were produced on an Illumina HiSeq 2500. Clones were called with MiXCR by TCRdb after fastp trimmed the public reads at Q25, and only in-frame beta chains were retained. Each entry is one CDR3 protein sequence, shown with its most common DNA and genes. The sample table contains hundreds of thousands of distinct CDR3 sequences; only one count was recorded for roughly 14% of them. More than 9% of the sample goes to the ten largest clones. In the case of this clonotype: What this receptor recognizes is not known. Within one base of it there is no much larger clone, and no base qualities were kept.

Measured from the cysteine to the phenylalanine, the CDR3 is 14 residues long. Only the CDR3 portion is preserved as DNA: 42 bases, with reading frame beginning at the first base. CDR1 and CDR2, per the germline V gene, are MNHEY and SVGEGT. Trimming removed 2 bases from V and 0 bases from J, leaving 8 bases between the germline ends. The sequence is built from TRBV6-2 or TRBV6-3 and TRBJ2-7, with no confident D gene call. The TCR comes from a man aged 45-60 years who received an inactivated influenza vaccine. Donor details come from another sample of the same person, matched by shared clones. The material was PBMCs from blood, obtained approximately 12 days after vaccination. The sequenced DNA is TGTGCCAGCAGTTACGGCCGGTACTCCTACGAGCAGTACTTC. Protein translation: CASSYGRYSYEQYF.